This T cell receptor (beta chain) was recovered during a study of blood T cell repertoires in COVID-19. About the research overall: COVID-19 samples collected from the United States, Italy and Spain covered acute and convalescent phases. PBMCs, B-cell-depleted T cells, or T cells were the source of the cDNA or gDNA that made up the material.

In the authors' workflow: Counts of nucleated cells, estimated from reference gene primer amplification, were obtained. Profiling relied on immunoSEQ multiplex PCR, and the TCRdb table lists in-frame clones only, not all of them. Clone size and V and J calls were adopted from that table, with D and trimming inferred from the DNA. The data contain tens of thousands of clones, about 86% of them singletons. CDR3 length equals 13 residues. The germline V and J ends were trimmed by 7 bases and 4 bases, with 11 bases remaining between them. The germline CDR1 and CDR2 sequences are SNHLY and FYNNEI. Sequences were obtained from peripheral blood. This chain uses TRBV2 with TRBJ2-1; D is possibly TRBD1 (6 bases). The receptor's source is a woman older than 75 with acute or convalescent COVID-19. The chain's CDR3 is CASNLGQYNEQFF. In nucleotides, the CDR3 is TGTGCCAGCAACCTCGGACAGTACAATGAGCAGTTCTTC.